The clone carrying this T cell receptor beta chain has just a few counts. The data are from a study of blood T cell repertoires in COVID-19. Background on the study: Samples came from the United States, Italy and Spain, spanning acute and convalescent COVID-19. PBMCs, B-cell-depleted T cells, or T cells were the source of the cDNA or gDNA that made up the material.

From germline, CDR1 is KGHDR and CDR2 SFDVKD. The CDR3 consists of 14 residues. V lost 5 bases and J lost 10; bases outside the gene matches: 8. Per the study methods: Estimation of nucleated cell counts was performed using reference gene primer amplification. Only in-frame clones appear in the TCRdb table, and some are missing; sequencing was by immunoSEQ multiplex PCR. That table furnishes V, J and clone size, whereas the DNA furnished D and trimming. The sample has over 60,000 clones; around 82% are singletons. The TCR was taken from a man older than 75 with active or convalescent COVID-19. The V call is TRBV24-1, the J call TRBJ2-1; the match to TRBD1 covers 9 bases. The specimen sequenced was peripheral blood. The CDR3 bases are TGTGCCACCAGTGGAACAGGGGGCGCATTAGAGCAGTTCTTC. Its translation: CATSGTGGALEQFF.